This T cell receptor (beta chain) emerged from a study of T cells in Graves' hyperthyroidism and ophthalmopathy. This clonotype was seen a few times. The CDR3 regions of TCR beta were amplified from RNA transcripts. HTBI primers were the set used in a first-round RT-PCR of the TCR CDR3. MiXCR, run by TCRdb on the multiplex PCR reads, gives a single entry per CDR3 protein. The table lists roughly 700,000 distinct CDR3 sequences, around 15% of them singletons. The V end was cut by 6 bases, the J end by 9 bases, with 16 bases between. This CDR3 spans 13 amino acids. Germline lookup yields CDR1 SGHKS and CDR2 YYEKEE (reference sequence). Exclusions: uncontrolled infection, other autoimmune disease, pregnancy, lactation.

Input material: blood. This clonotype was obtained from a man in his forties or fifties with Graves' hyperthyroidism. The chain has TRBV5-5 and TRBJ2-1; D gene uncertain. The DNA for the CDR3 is TGTGCCAGCACCTGGACCCCTTTGACTGAGCAGTTCTTC. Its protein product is CASTWTPLTEQFF.